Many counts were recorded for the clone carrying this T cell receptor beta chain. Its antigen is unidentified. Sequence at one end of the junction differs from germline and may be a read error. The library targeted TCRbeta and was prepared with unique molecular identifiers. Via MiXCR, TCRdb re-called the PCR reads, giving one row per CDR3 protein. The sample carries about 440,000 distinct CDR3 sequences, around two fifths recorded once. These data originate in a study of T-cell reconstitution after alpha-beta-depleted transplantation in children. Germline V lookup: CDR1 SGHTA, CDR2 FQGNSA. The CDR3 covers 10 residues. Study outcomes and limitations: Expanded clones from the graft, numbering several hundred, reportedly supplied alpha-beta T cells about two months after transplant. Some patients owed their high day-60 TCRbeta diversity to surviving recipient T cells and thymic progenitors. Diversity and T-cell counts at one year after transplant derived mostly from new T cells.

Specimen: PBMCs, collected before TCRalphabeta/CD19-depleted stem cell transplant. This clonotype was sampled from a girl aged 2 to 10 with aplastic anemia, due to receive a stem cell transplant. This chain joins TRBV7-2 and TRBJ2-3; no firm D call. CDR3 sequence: CASSLVGADF. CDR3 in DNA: TGTGCCAGCAGCTTAGTAGGCGCTGATTTT.